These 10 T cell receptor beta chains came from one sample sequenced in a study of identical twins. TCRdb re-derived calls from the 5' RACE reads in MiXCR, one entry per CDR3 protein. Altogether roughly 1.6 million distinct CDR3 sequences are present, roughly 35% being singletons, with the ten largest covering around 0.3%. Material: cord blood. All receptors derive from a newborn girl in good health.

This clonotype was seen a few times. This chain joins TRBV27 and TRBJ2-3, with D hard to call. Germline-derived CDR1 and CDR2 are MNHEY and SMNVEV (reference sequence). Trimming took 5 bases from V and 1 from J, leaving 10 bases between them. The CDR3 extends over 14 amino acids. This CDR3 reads CASSGLGGTDTQYF. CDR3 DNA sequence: TGTGCCAGCAGTGGCCTAGGCGGCACAGATACGCAGTATTTT.

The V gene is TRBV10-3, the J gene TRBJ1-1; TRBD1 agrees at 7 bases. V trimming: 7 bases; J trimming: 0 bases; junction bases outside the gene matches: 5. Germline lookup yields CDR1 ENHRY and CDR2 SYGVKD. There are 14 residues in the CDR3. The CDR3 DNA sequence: TGTGCCATCACCCGACAGGGCGTGAACACTGAAGCTTTCTTT. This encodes CAITRQGVNTEAFF.

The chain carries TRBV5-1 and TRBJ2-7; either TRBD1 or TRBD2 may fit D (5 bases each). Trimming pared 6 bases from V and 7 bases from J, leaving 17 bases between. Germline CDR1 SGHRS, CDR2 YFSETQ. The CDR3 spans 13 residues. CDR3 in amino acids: CASNEGLPGEQYF. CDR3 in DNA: TGCGCCAGCAATGAGGGCCTCCCAGGGGAGCAGTACTTC.

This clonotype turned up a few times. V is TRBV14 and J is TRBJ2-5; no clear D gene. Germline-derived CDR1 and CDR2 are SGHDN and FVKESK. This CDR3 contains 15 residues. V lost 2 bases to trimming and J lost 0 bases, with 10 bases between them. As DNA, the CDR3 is TGTGCCAGCAGCCAAAAGGGTTGGTACCAAGAGACCCAGTACTTC. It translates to CASSQKGWYQETQYF. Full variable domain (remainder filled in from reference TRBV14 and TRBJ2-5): EAGVTQFPSHSVIEKGQTVTLRCDPISGHDNLYWYRRVMGKEIKFLLHFVKESKQDESGMPNNRFLAERTGGTYSTLKVQPAELEDSGVYFCASSQKGWYQETQYFGPGTRLLVL.

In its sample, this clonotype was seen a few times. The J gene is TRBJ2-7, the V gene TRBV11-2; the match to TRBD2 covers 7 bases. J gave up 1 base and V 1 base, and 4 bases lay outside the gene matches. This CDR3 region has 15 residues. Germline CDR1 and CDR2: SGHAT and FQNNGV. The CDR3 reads CASSLAFGGSYEQYF. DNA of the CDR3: TGTGCCAGCAGCTTAGCGTTCGGGGGGTCCTACGAGCAGTACTTC.

The CDR3 DNA reads as TGTGCCAGCAGTTATGGGGCAACTTATAGCAATCAGCCCCAGCATTTT. Translating gives CASSYGATYSNQPQHF. The rearrangement joins TRBV6-2 or TRBV6-3 to TRBJ1-5; tentative D call: TRBD1 (5 bases). The CDR3 spans 16 residues. Germline lookup yields CDR1 MNHEY and CDR2 SVGEGT. V was trimmed by 3 bases and J by 0 bases, leaving 12 bases between them.

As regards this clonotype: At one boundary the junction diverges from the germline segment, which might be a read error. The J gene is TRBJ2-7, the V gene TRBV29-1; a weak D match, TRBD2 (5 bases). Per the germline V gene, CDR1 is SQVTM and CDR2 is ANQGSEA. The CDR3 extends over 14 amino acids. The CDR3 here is CSVENPGSSYVQYF. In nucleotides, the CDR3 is TGCAGCGTTGAAAACCCGGGAAGCTCCTACGTGCAGTACTTC.

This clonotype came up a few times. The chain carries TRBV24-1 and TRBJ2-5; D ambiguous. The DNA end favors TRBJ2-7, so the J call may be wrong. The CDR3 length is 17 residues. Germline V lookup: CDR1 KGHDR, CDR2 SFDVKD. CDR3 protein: CATSDLCFPHILYEQYF. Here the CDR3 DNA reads TGTGCCACCAGTGATTTGTGTTTCCCCCACATCCTCTACGAGCAGTACTTC.

CDR3 residues: CASSLAGGEQPQHF. CDR3 bases: TGCGCCAGCAGCTTGGCGGGAGGAGAGCAGCCCCAGCATTTT. The chain is built from TRBV5-1 and TRBJ1-5; D remains unclear. Trimming removed 0 bases at V and 7 bases at J, with 11 bases between. Germline V gene lookup returns CDR1 SGHRS and CDR2 YFSETQ. The CDR3 consists of 14 residues.

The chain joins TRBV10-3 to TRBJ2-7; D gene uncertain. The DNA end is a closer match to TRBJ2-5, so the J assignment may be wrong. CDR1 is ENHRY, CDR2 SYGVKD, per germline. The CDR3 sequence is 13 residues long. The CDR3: CAISESGWETQYF. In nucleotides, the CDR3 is TGTGCCATCAGTGAGTCAGGGTGGGAGACCCAGTACTTC.